These T cell receptor beta chains were read from a single sample in a study of cytomegalovirus exposure and HLA in healthy donors. Profiling relied on immunoSEQ multiplex PCR, and the TCRdb table lists in-frame clones only, not all of them. The sample records roughly 160,000 clones, 80% to 90% being singletons. The sample comprised PBMCs. The source of these receptors is a male donor in good health and CMV-seronegative. Both conserved end residues are part of each CDR3. A D gene is named only where the DNA matches it firmly. Some rows mark clone size as missing; the rest say once, few, many or name a class of expanded clone.

v_call,clone_size,d_call,j_call,cdr3_aa,cdr3_nt
TRBV30,.,TRBD1,TRBJ2-3,CACSGQGARDTQYF,TGTGCCTGTTCAGGACAGGGGGCTCGAGATACGCAGTATTTT
TRBV11-1,.,.,TRBJ1-1,CASSLTQKNTEAFF,TGTGCCAGCAGCTTAACCCAGAAAAACACTGAAGCTTTCTTT
TRBV28,.,TRBD2,TRBJ2-3,CASSSPRGLAGSTDTQYF,TGTGCCAGCAGTAGCCCCAGAGGACTAGCGGGGAGCACAGATACGCAGTATTTT
TRBV5-3,.,.,TRBJ1-4,CARSTEEEKLFF,TGTGCCAGAAGCACCGAAGAGGAAAAACTGTTTTTT
TRBV5-1,.,.,TRBJ1-5,CASSLANTDNQPQHF,TGCGCCAGCAGCTTGGCCAATACAGACAATCAGCCCCAGCATTTT
TRBV7-8,.,.,TRBJ2-3,CASSAGPNQFTDTQYF,TGTGCCAGCAGCGCTGGGCCCAACCAATTCACAGATACGCAGTATTTT
TRBV9,.,.,TRBJ1-2,CASREVGYGYPF,TGTGCCAGCAGGGAGGTGGGCTATGGCTACCCCTTC
TRBV21-1,.,.,TRBJ1-5,CASSDPRALRLKGNQPQHF,TGTGCCAGCAGCGATCCCAGGGCGCTTCGGTTAAAGGGCAATCAGCCCCAGCATTTT
TRBV5-1,.,TRBD2,TRBJ2-3,CASSFSGGGGADTQYF,TGCGCCAGCAGCTTCTCGGGAGGAGGTGGAGCGGATACGCAGTATTTT
TRBV6-1,.,TRBD1,TRBJ2-2,CASGTAIGNTGELFF,TGTGCCAGCGGGACAGCGATCGGCAACACCGGGGAGCTGTTTTTT
TRBV5-1,.,TRBD2,TRBJ2-1,CASSLDGLGGSNEYNEQFF,TGCGCCAGCAGCTTGGATGGATTAGGCGGGAGCAACGAGTACAATGAGCAGTTCTTC
TRBV4-2,few,.,TRBJ1-1,CASSQGGVSTEAFF,TGTGCCAGCAGCCAAGGAGGAGTAAGCACTGAAGCTTTCTTT
TRBV5-4,.,.,TRBJ1-2,CASSLGRDSYNGYPF,TGTGCCAGCAGCTTGGGCAGGGATTCTTACAATGGCTACCCCTTC
TRBV29-1,.,.,TRBJ2-5,CSVEDRRQKETQYF,TGCAGCGTTGAAGATAGGAGACAGAAAGAGACCCAGTACTTC
TRBV29-1,.,.,TRBJ2-1,CSVGGSTYNEQFF,TGCAGCGTTGGAGGGTCTACCTACAATGAGCAGTTCTTC
TRBV9,.,TRBD1,TRBJ1-2,CASGQGLYGYTF,TGTGCCAGCGGACAGGGCCTCTATGGCTACACCTTC
TRBV19,.,.,TRBJ1-2,CASSAFTGTGYGYTF,TGTGCCAGTAGTGCCTTTACCGGGACTGGCTATGGCTACACCTTC
TRBV7-9,.,.,TRBJ2-2,CASSLGGLTNTGELFF,TGTGCCAGCAGCTTAGGTGGGCTAACGAACACCGGGGAGCTGTTTTTT
TRBV5-1,.,.,TRBJ2-5,CASKEGASPLQQETQYF,TGCGCCAGCAAGGAAGGGGCATCCCCCCTACAACAAGAGACCCAGTACTTC
TRBV11-1,.,TRBD1,TRBJ2-2,CASSLGQGAGELFF,TGTGCCAGCAGCTTGGGACAGGGGGCCGGGGAGCTGTTTTTT
TRBV7-8,.,TRBD1,TRBJ2-7,CASSLWTGTGSYEQYF,TGTGCCAGCAGCTTATGGACGGGGACAGGCTCCTACGAGCAGTACTTC
TRBV23-1,.,.,TRBJ2-2,CASSRTQNTGELFF,TGCGCCAGCAGCCGGACACAGAACACCGGGGAGCTGTTTTTT
TRBV7-8,.,.,TRBJ2-7,CASSLAGLGDEQYF,TGTGCCAGCAGCCTCGCAGGACTCGGGGACGAGCAGTACTTC